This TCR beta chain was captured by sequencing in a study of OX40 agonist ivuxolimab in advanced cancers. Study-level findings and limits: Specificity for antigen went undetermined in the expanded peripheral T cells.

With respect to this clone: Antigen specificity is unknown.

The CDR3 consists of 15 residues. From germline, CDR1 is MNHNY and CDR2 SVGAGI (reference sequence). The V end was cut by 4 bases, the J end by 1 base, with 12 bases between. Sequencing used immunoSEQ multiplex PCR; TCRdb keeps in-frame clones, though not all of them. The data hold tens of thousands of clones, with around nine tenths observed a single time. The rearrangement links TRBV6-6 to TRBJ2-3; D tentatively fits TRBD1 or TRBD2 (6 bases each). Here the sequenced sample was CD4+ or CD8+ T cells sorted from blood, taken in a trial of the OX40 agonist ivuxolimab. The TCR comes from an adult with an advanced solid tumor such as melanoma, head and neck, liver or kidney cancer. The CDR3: CASSSEGGRTDTQYF. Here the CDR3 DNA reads TGTGCCAGCAGTTCCGAAGGGGGGCGCACAGATACGCAGTATTTT.